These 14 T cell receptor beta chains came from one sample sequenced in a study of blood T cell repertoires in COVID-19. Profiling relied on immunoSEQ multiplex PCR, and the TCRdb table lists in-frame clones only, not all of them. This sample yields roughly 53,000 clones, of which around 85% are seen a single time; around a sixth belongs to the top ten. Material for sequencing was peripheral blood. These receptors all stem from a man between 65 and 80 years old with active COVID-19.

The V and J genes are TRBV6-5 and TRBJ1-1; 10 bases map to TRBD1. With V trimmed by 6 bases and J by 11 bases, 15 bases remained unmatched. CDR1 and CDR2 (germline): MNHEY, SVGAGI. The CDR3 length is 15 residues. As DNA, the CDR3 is TGTGCCAGCAGCCCCCCGACAGGGGGCGCCTCGCCGGCTTTCTTT. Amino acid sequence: CASSPPTGGASPAFF.

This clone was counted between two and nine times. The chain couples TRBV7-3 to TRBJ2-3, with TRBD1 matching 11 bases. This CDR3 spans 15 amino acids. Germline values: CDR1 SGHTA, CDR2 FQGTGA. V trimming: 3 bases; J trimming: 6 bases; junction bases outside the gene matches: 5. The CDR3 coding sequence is TGTGCCAGCAGCTTCGGGACAGGGGGTCTGGATACGCAGTATTTT. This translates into CASSFGTGGLDTQYF.

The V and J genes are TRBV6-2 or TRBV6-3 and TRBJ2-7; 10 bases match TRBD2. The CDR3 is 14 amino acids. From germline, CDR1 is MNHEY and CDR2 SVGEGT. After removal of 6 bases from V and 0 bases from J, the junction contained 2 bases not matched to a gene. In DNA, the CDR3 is TGTGCCAGCAGCGGACTAGCGGACTCCTACGAGCAGTACTTC. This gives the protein CASSGLADSYEQYF.

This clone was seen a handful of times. The CDR3 sequence: CASSYSGSYEQYF. The CDR3 nucleotides are TGTGCCAGCAGTTATAGCGGGAGCTACGAGCAGTACTTC. The chain couples TRBV6-2 or TRBV6-3 to TRBJ2-7; 9 bases are a match to TRBD2. The trim removed 3 bases at V and 3 bases at J, leaving 0 bases unmatched. Germline V gene data show CDR1 as MNHEY and CDR2 as SVGEGT. The CDR3 loop spans 13 amino acids.

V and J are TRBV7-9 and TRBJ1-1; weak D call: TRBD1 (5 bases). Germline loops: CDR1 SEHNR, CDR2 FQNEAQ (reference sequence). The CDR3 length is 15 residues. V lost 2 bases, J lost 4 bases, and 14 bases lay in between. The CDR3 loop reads CASSLLIARGTEAFF. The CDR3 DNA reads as TGTGCCAGCAGCTTACTGATCGCTAGGGGCACTGAAGCTTTCTTT.

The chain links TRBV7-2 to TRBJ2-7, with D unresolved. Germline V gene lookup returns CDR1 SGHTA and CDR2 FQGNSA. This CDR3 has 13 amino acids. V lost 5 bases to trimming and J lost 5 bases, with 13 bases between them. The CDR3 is CASSPRVDHEQYF. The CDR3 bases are TGTGCCAGCAGCCCTCGGGTTGACCACGAGCAGTACTTC.

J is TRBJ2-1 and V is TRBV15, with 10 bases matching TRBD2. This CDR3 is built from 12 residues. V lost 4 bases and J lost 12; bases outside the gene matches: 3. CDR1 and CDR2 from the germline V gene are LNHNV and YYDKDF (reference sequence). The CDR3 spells CATSTTSGPQFF. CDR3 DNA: TGTGCCACCAGCACGACTAGCGGGCCGCAGTTCTTC.

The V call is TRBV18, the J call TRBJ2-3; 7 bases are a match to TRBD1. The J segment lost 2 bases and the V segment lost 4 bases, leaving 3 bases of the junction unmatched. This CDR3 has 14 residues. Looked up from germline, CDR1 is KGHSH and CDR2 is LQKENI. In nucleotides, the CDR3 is TGTGCCAGCTCACGGACAGGCTTCACAGATACGCAGTATTTT. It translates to CASSRTGFTDTQYF.

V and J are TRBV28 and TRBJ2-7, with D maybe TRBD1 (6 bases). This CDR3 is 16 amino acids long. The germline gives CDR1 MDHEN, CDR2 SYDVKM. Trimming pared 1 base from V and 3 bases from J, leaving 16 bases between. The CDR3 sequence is CASSLSTGTSDYEQYF. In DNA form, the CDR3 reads TGTGCCAGCAGTTTATCCACCGGGACAAGCGACTACGAGCAGTACTTC.

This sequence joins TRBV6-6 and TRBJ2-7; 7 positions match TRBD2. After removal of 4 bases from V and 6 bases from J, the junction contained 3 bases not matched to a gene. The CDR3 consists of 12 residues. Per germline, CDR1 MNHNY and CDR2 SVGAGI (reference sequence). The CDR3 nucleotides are TGTGCCAGCAGTTCGCCGGGGGGCGAGCAGTACTTC. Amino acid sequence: CASSSPGGEQYF.

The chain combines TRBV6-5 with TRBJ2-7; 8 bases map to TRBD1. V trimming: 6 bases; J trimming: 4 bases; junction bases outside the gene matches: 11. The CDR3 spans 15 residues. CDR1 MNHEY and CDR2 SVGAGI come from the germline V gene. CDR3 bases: TGTGCCAGCAGCGTCCTTCGGACAGGGAGTTACGAGCAGTACTTC. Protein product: CASSVLRTGSYEQYF.

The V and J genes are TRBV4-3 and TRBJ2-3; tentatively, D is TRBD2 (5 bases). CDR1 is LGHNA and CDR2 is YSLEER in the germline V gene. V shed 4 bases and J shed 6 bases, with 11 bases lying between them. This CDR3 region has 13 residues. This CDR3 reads CASSRRVQDTQYF. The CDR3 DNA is TGCGCCAGCAGCCGGCGGGTCCAGGATACGCAGTATTTT.

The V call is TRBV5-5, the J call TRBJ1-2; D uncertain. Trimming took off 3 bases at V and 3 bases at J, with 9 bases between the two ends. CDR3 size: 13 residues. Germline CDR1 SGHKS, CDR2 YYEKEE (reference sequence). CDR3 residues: CASSSEPDYGYTF. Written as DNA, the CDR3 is TGTGCCAGCAGCTCCGAGCCGGACTATGGCTACACCTTC.

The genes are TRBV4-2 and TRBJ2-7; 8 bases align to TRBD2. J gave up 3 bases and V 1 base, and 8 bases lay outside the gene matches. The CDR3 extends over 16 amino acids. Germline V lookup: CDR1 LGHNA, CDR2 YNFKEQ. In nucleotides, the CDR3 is TGTGCCAGCAGCCAAGTTGAAGCGGGAGCGGACTACGAGCAGTACTTC. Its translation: CASSQVEAGADYEQYF.